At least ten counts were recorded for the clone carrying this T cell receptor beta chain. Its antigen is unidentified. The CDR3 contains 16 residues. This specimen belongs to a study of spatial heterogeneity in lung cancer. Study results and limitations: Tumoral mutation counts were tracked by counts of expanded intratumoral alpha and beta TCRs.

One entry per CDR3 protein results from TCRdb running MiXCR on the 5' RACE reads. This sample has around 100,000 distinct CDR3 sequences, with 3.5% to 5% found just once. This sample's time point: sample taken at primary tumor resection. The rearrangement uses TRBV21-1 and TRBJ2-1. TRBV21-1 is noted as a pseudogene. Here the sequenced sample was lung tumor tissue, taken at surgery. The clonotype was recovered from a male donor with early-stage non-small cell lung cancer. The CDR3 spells CASCIQICFVDNEQFF. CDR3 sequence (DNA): TGTGCCAGCTGCATCCAGATCTGTTTTGTCGACAATGAGCAGTTCTTC.